This TCR beta chain was found in a study of shared clonotypes between healthy human individuals. Unmatched junction bases numbered 8, after V lost 6 bases and J lost 9 bases. Germline-derived CDR1 and CDR2 are MDHEN and SYDVKM. The CDR3 loop spans 14 amino acids. Evenly divided among several immunoSEQ plates was the genomic DNA of each subset. This table comes from immunoSEQ multiplex PCR, and its TCRdb copy is limited to in-frame clones, with some not included. The table has over 2 million clones, 80% to 95% seen once. This rearrangement joins TRBV28 to TRBJ2-1; 10 bases line up with TRBD2. Sequenced sample: naive CD4+ T cells from PBMCs. Subset noted: CD45RA+ positively selected. This TCR derives from a young man in good health. Some clones in this sample may be carry-over from other donors' samples. CDR3 residues: CASSEESGRGEQFF. In DNA, the CDR3 is TGTGCCAGCAGCGAAGAGAGCGGGAGGGGTGAGCAGTTCTTC.